A single sample is the source of the 8 T cell receptor beta chains below, sequenced in a study of cytomegalovirus exposure and HLA in healthy donors. The PCR made use of 60 Vbeta and 13 Jbeta primers. Profiling relied on immunoSEQ multiplex PCR, and the TCRdb table lists in-frame clones only, not all of them. The table shows about 140,000 clones, with 73% occurring only once. Material for sequencing was PBMCs. Receptor source: a human donor in good health.

V usage is TRBV6-1 and J usage is TRBJ2-7, with a possible D match to TRBD1 (6 bases). The CDR3 totals 13 residues. The V and J ends lost 4 bases and 1 base respectively, with 8 bases between them. Germline lookup yields CDR1 MNHNS and CDR2 SASEGT. CDR3 DNA sequence: TGTGCCAGCAGTGGAGGGGGTTCCTACGAGCAGTACTTC. This encodes CASSGGGSYEQYF.

This chain joins TRBV11-2 and TRBJ2-7; 7 positions agree with TRBD2. V lost 1 base, J lost 3 bases, and 6 bases stayed unmatched. From germline, CDR1 is SGHAT and CDR2 FQNNGV. The CDR3 totals 15 residues. The chain's CDR3 is CASSLGPSGGYEQYF. The DNA for the CDR3 is TGTGCCAGCAGCTTAGGCCCGTCGGGGGGCTACGAGCAGTACTTC.

The chain carries TRBV7-8 and TRBJ1-2; 8 bases fit TRBD1. This CDR3 spans 15 amino acids. V shed 8 bases, J shed 0 bases, and the junction held 8 bases outside the gene matches. Germline V gives CDR1 SGHVS, CDR2 FQNEAQ. The CDR3 here is CASGNRTGPNYGYTF. The CDR3 DNA sequence: TGTGCCAGCGGAAATCGGACAGGGCCTAACTATGGCTACACCTTC.

This clone was picked up one time. The chain has TRBV7-8 and TRBJ2-7; 7 nucleotides agree with TRBD2. CDR3 length: 17 amino acids. J was trimmed by 4 bases and V by 5 bases; bases with no gene match: 17. The germline V gene has CDR1 SGHVS and CDR2 FQNEAQ. The DNA of the CDR3 is TGTGCCAGCAGCCTTAAGATGACCTTCCGGGGGGTTTACGAGCAGTACTTC. Translating gives CASSLKMTFRGVYEQYF.

The V call is TRBV5-1, the J call TRBJ1-3; possible D gene TRBD1, 5 bases. The CDR3 extends over 16 amino acids. Trimming cost V 4 bases and J 2 bases, with 16 bases left between them. Germline CDR1 reads SGHRS; CDR2 reads YFSETQ. This chain's CDR3 is CASSLGWGRTGNTIYF. The CDR3 DNA follows: TGCGCCAGCAGCCTTGGTTGGGGGAGGACTGGAAACACCATATATTTT. Looking up the rest from reference TRBV5-1 and TRBJ1-3 gives the full variable domain: KAGVTQTPRYLIKTRGQQVTLSCSPISGHRSVSWYQQTPGQGLQFLFEYFSETQRNKGNFPGRFSGRQFSNSRSEMNVSTLELGDSALYLCASSLGWGRTGNTIYFGEGSWLTVV.

The genes are TRBV5-1 and TRBJ2-3; 9 nucleotides line up with TRBD2. V lost 4 bases and J lost 2; bases outside the gene matches: 5. The germline V gene encodes CDR1 SGHRS and CDR2 YFSETQ. The CDR3 has 15 residues. CDR3 sequence reads: CASSASGAITDTQYF. The CDR3 DNA is TGCGCCAGCAGCGCTAGCGGGGCGATCACAGATACGCAGTATTTT.

The chain uses TRBV7-9 and TRBJ2-2; TRBD1 is a possible D gene (5 bases). CDR3 length: 16 amino acids. With 2 bases removed from V and 3 bases from J, the gap between germline ends came to 13 bases. Germline V gene data show CDR1 as SEHNR and CDR2 as FQNEAQ (reference sequence). The CDR3 nucleotides are TGTGCCAGCAGCTTAACCCCCAGGGAAGACACCGGGGAGCTGTTTTTT. Protein: CASSLTPREDTGELFF.

V gene TRBV10-2 combines with J gene TRBJ1-2, with D perhaps TRBD1 (5 bases). Trimming left V 3 bases short and J 0 bases short, with 14 bases between. The CDR3 is 16 amino acids. Germline V gene lookup returns CDR1 WSHSY and CDR2 SAAADI. CDR3 loop: CASSDRDYLTNYGYTF. CDR3 coding DNA: TGCGCCAGCAGTGACAGGGACTACTTAACTAACTATGGCTACACCTTC.